This T cell receptor (beta chain) was recovered during a study of spatial heterogeneity in lung cancer. On the study more broadly: An average of more than ten raw reads was observed per unique TCR and UMI combination. The study's findings and limits: Resection saw ubiquitous expanded tumor TCRs appear in blood more than follow-up did.

A distinct unique molecular identifier was carried by each TCR cDNA molecule. A single record per CDR3 protein comes from TCRdb applying MiXCR to the 5' RACE reads. Of nearly 80,000 distinct CDR3 sequences detected, approximately 8.1% appear once; the ten largest clones hold 6.8%. Time point denoted: sample taken at primary tumor resection. Germline CDR1 and CDR2: SQVTM and ANQGSEA. The CDR3 is made up of 13 amino acids. Germline trimming cut 4 bases from V and 2 bases from J; bases unmatched to any gene: 3. Regarding this clonotype: Its specificity is not known.

The receptor comes from a male donor with early-stage non-small cell lung cancer. Sequenced here: PBMCs, sampled at surgery. This sequence joins TRBV29-1 and TRBJ2-7; 9 bases fit TRBD2. The CDR3 spells CSVGLAGPYEQYF. The CDR3 nucleotides read TGCAGCGTTGGGCTAGCGGGACCCTACGAGCAGTACTTC.